These T cell receptor beta chains were read from a single sample in a study of graft-versus-host responses after intestinal transplantation. Sequenced by immunoSEQ multiplex PCR; TCRdb stores in-frame clones only, minus some. The table includes some 430 clones, 35% to 50% detected once. Here the sequenced sample was alloreactive CD4+ T cells from a mixed lymphocyte reaction culture, taken before transplantation. Source of these receptors: a human patient who was an organ donor for intestinal transplantation. Each CDR3 is given with its conserved first and last residue. The D gene is left open where the match is weak. Some rows have no size entry. The others give once, few or many, or a class for an expanded clone.

d_gene: TRBD1; abundance: .; v_gene: TRBV28; j_gene: TRBJ1-4; CDR3nt: TGTGCCAGCAGTTCCCATGACGGGACAGGAGATGAAAAACTGTTTTTT; CDR3aa: CASSSHDGTGDEKLFF
d_gene: .; abundance: few; v_gene: TRBV11-2; j_gene: TRBJ1-1; CDR3nt: TGTGCCAGCAGCCAAGAGACGAGGGGACCGATAAAAGCTTTCTTT; CDR3aa: CASSQETRGPIKAFF
d_gene: .; abundance: .; v_gene: TRBV1; j_gene: TRBJ2-6; CDR3nt: TGCACCAGCAGCACCGAAAGTTGTGCACAAAGTCGGGCCAACGTCCTGACTTTC; CDR3aa: CTSSTESCAQSRANVLTF
d_gene: TRBD1; abundance: .; v_gene: TRBV28; j_gene: TRBJ1-2; CDR3nt: TGTGCCCGCAGTTTAGGGGGCCGGTGGGGGGCCCATGGCTACACCTTC; CDR3aa: CARSLGGRWGAHGYTF
d_gene: .; abundance: .; v_gene: TRBV6-6; j_gene: TRBJ2-7; CDR3nt: TGTGCCAGCAGTTACCCCACGACAGGAGAGCAGTACTTC; CDR3aa: CASSYPTTGEQYF
d_gene: .; abundance: .; v_gene: TRBV7-9; j_gene: TRBJ2-5; CDR3nt: TGTGCCAGCAGCTTAGAGCAGCAAGAGACCCAGTACTTC; CDR3aa: CASSLEQQETQYF
d_gene: .; abundance: .; v_gene: TRBV6-6; j_gene: TRBJ1-6; CDR3nt: TGTGCCAGCAGTACCAGGGGAAAATCACCCCTCCACTTT; CDR3aa: CASSTRGKSPLHF
d_gene: .; abundance: .; v_gene: TRBV12-5; j_gene: TRBJ2-5; CDR3nt: TGTGCTAGTGAGGGGCAAAGAGGGACCCAGTACTTC; CDR3aa: CASEGQRGTQYF
d_gene: .; abundance: .; v_gene: TRBV19; j_gene: TRBJ2-2; CDR3nt: TGTGCCAGTAGTGGTAGCGGCGCGAACACCGGGGAGCTGTTTTTT; CDR3aa: CASSGSGANTGELFF
d_gene: .; abundance: .; v_gene: TRBV4-2; j_gene: TRBJ1-1; CDR3nt: TGTGCCAGCAGCCAAGAGACGATGAACACTGAAGCTTTCTTT; CDR3aa: CASSQETMNTEAFF
d_gene: .; abundance: .; v_gene: TRBV21-1; j_gene: TRBJ2-3; CDR3nt: TGTGCCAGCAGCGATGTCCTGGCTACAGTCATGCAAGATACGCAGTATTTT; CDR3aa: CASSDVLATVMQDTQYF
d_gene: TRBD2; abundance: .; v_gene: TRBV9; j_gene: TRBJ2-5; CDR3nt: TGTGCCAGCAGCGTAGGAGGTAGCGGGAGTTCGGTGGAGACCCAGTACTTC; CDR3aa: CASSVGGSGSSVETQYF